The clone carrying this T cell receptor (beta chain) has just one count. Antigen: not known. Some clones are missing from TCRdb's copy, which holds only in-frame ones; the method was immunoSEQ multiplex PCR. The sample carries around 1.4 million clones, approximately 98.5% recorded once. CD4+ cells underwent separation, giving CD45RA+ naive and CD45RA-negative memory subsets. The sample belongs to a study of shared clonotypes between healthy human individuals. Study observations and caveats: Naive CD4 clonotype sharing across a few donors was about 5%.

Material for sequencing was naive CD4+ T cells sorted from blood. Documented subset: CD45RA+ positively selected. The TCR originated in a man aged 25 to 40 in good health.

CDR3 sequence (DNA): TGTGCCAGCAGCTTGCGTGTAGGGTGGAACGAGCAGTACTTC. The encoded protein is CASSLRVGWNEQYF. This chain uses TRBV5-6 with TRBJ2-7; D call uncertain. This CDR3 contains 14 residues. V lost 1 base to trimming and J lost 5 bases, with 13 bases between them. Germline V gene data show CDR1 as SGHDT and CDR2 as YYEEEE.